The 25 T cell receptor beta chains given below trace back to one sample, sequenced in a study of blood T cell repertoires in COVID-19. Profiling relied on immunoSEQ multiplex PCR, and the TCRdb table lists in-frame clones only, not all of them. Of about 210,000 clones in the sample, 70% to 90% were seen once. The material sequenced was peripheral blood. All receptors come from a woman in her thirties or forties with acute or convalescent COVID-19.

This sequence joins TRBV4-1 and TRBJ1-3; 7 positions match TRBD1. Germline trimming cut 4 bases from V and 3 bases from J; bases unmatched to any gene: 3. The length of the CDR3 is 14 residues. Germline-derived CDR1 and CDR2 are MGHRA and YSYEKL. The CDR3 loop is CASSRTGDGNTIYF. The CDR3 nucleotides read TGCGCCAGCAGCCGCACAGGGGATGGAAACACCATATATTTT.

DNA of the CDR3: TGTGCCACCAGCAGAGATGGGATGGCAGGGTGGGAAAAACTGTTTTTT. Translation gives CATSRDGMAGWEKLFF. This sequence joins TRBV15 and TRBJ1-4, with D tentatively TRBD1 (5 bases). V lost 0 bases to trimming and J lost 8 bases, with 16 bases between them. CDR3 size: 16 residues. Germline CDR1 and CDR2: LNHNV and YYDKDF (reference sequence).

The CDR3 is CASSSKRIRTGHSEIELDNEQFF. CDR3 bases: TGCGCCAGCAGCTCCAAACGTATCCGGACAGGGCACAGCGAGATAGAGTTGGACAATGAGCAGTTCTTC. The rearrangement uses TRBV5-1 and TRBJ2-1; 8 nucleotides match TRBD1. The V gene's germline CDR1 is SGHRS and CDR2 YFSETQ. The length of the CDR3 is 23 residues. J was trimmed by 5 bases and V by 3 bases; bases with no gene match: 31.

The rearrangement links TRBV4-2 to TRBJ2-3; a weak D match, TRBD2 (5 bases). The length of the CDR3 is 17 residues. Germline V gives CDR1 LGHNA, CDR2 YNFKEQ. V was pared by 2 bases and J by 0 bases, with 15 bases between. This CDR3 reads CASSQLAKSTSTDTQYF. The CDR3 DNA sequence: TGTGCCAGCAGCCAACTAGCTAAATCTACTAGCACAGATACGCAGTATTTT.

This clone was seen just once. This chain joins TRBV19 and TRBJ2-1; D remains unclear. The CDR3 consists of 14 residues. The V and J ends lost 0 bases and 6 bases respectively, with 9 bases between them. Germline V CDR1 and CDR2: LNHDA, SQIVND (reference sequence). DNA for the CDR3: TGTGCCAGTAGTATAGAGTACAGTCTCAATGAGCAGTTCTTC. This gives the protein CASSIEYSLNEQFF.

This chain connects TRBV2 to TRBJ1-2, with D perhaps matching TRBD1 (5 bases). CDR1 is SNHLY and CDR2 is FYNNEI in the germline V gene. Trimming pared 6 bases from V and 5 bases from J, leaving 16 bases between. The CDR3 is 14 amino acids. The CDR3, as DNA: TGTGCCAGCAGGGGGGACTTGGGCGGGTATGGCTACACCTTC. Protein sequence: CASRGDLGGYGYTF.

The chain has TRBV28 and TRBJ2-6; unclear D gene. The CDR3 has 13 residues. CDR1 is MDHEN and CDR2 is SYDVKM in the germline V gene. V was shortened by 8 bases and J by 0 bases, with 5 bases between the two germline ends. The CDR3 region is CASRLSGANVLTF. The CDR3 DNA sequence: TGTGCCAGCCGACTCTCTGGGGCCAACGTCCTGACTTTC.

The chain has TRBV10-3 and TRBJ1-3, with TRBD1 matching over 9 bases. V was clipped by 10 bases and J by 4 bases; unmatched bases: 5. This CDR3 is 13 amino acids long. Germline CDR1 is ENHRY and CDR2 is SYGVKD. The CDR3 DNA reads TGTGCCACCGGACAGGGGATGGGAAACACCATATATTTT. This sequence encodes CATGQGMGNTIYF.

CDR3 nucleotides: TGTGCCAGCAGTGAAGGGACAGGGAACGTCGAGAAACTGTTTTTT. This gives the protein CASSEGTGNVEKLFF. The rearrangement uses TRBV2 and TRBJ1-4, with TRBD1 matching 8 bases. Germline V gene data show CDR1 as SNHLY and CDR2 as FYNNEI. V trimming: 1 base; J trimming: 11 bases; junction bases outside the gene matches: 9. CDR3 length: 15 amino acids. Filled out from reference TRBV2 and TRBJ1-4, the complete variable domain reads EPEVTQTPSHQVTQMGQEVILRCVPISNHLYFYWYRQILGQKVEFLVSFYNNEISEKSEIFDDQFSVERPDGSNFTLKIRSTKLEDSAMYFCASSEGTGNVEKLFFGSGTQLSVL.

This chain joins TRBV2 and TRBJ1-3; D gene uncertain. The CDR3 sequence is 13 residues long. Trimming took 4 bases from V and 4 from J, leaving 8 bases between them. Germline CDR1 SNHLY, CDR2 FYNNEI. CDR3 in DNA: TGTGCCAGCAGTGGTCCCCGGGGAAACACCATATATTTT. This sequence encodes CASSGPRGNTIYF.

The CDR3 DNA follows: TGTGCCAGCTCACCACCTAGCGGGGGGTCCTACAATGAGCAGTTCTTC. This translates into CASSPPSGGSYNEQFF. This chain uses TRBV18 with TRBJ2-1; TRBD2 matches at 10 bases. This CDR3 spans 16 amino acids. Per the germline V gene, CDR1 is KGHSH and CDR2 is LQKENI. The J segment lost 1 base and the V segment lost 0 bases, leaving 0 bases of the junction unmatched.

The chain joins TRBV6-1 to TRBJ2-5; no reliable D call. The V end lost 0 bases, the J end lost 2 bases, and 10 bases lay between the germline ends. The CDR3 runs to 15 residues. The germline gives CDR1 MNHNS, CDR2 SASEGT. The CDR3 is CASSEATRNQETQYF. CDR3 DNA: TGTGCCAGCAGTGAAGCAACGCGGAATCAAGAGACCCAGTACTTC.

The gene calls are TRBV5-6 and TRBJ1-1; TRBD1 matches at 7 bases. The V segment lost 0 bases and the J segment 4 bases; nucleotides outside the gene matches: 3. This CDR3 comprises 14 residues. CDR1 is SGHDT, CDR2 YYEEEE, per germline. CDR3 region: CASSLGTGFTEAFF. The CDR3 DNA sequence: TGTGCCAGCAGCTTGGGGACAGGTTTCACTGAAGCTTTCTTT.

This sequence joins TRBV6-2 or TRBV6-3 and TRBJ2-2; the match to TRBD2 covers 7 bases. Germline CDR1 and CDR2: MNHEY and SVGEGT. This CDR3 spans 17 amino acids. V shed 5 bases and J 4 bases; nucleotides not matched to a gene: 13. CDR3 region: CASSGILARIRTGELFF. The CDR3 nucleotides read TGTGCCAGCAGTGGGATACTAGCGCGGATCCGCACCGGGGAGCTGTTTTTT.

J is TRBJ1-1 and V is TRBV5-6; 11 nucleotides align to TRBD1. The CDR3 runs to 17 residues. The junction had 7 bases not matched to a gene; V was cut back by 3 bases and J by 0 bases. Germline loops: CDR1 SGHDT, CDR2 YYEEEE. CDR3 coding DNA: TGTGCCAGCAGCTGGACAGGGGGCTTCAACATGAACACTGAAGCTTTCTTT. Translated, it gives CASSWTGGFNMNTEAFF.

The rearrangement joins TRBV19 to TRBJ1-1; TRBD1 agrees at 8 bases. There are 16 residues in the CDR3. Looked up from germline, CDR1 is LNHDA and CDR2 is SQIVND (reference sequence). The V segment lost 6 bases and the J segment 1 base; nucleotides outside the gene matches: 10. The CDR3 DNA is TGTGCCAGTAGCCGCGGGACAGGCCCTGGGAACACTGAAGCTTTCTTT. As protein: CASSRGTGPGNTEAFF.

The gene calls are TRBV19 and TRBJ2-1, with TRBD2 matching over 8 bases. V dropped 2 bases and J dropped 4; count of bases not matched to a gene: 7. Germline V gives CDR1 LNHDA, CDR2 SQIVND (reference sequence). The CDR3 has 16 residues. In nucleotides, the CDR3 is TGTGCCAGTAGTATAAGAACTAGCGGATTTTACAATGAGCAGTTCTTC. Encoded protein: CASSIRTSGFYNEQFF.

The CDR3 spells CASSYSRGKNIQYF. The CDR3 DNA reads TGTGCCAGCAGTTACTCACGAGGGAAAAACATTCAGTACTTC. This chain connects TRBV6-2 or TRBV6-3 to TRBJ2-4; weak D call: TRBD2 (5 bases). The CDR3 contains 14 residues. Trimming shortened V by 0 bases and J by 4 bases, and 7 bases separated the two germline ends. CDR1 is MNHEY, CDR2 SVGEGT, per germline.

This chain links TRBV25-1 with TRBJ1-1; a weak D match, TRBD1 (5 bases). The CDR3 extends over 14 amino acids. The germline V and J ends were trimmed by 3 bases and 0 bases, with 8 bases remaining between them. CDR1 and CDR2 from the germline V gene are MGHDK and SYGVNS. CDR3 region: CASSEQGMNTEAFF. CDR3 bases: TGTGCCAGCAGTGAGCAGGGCATGAACACTGAAGCTTTCTTT.

This chain joins TRBV10-3 and TRBJ1-3; unclear D gene. There are 16 residues in the CDR3. Germline V gives CDR1 ENHRY, CDR2 SYGVKD. The V gene lost 3 bases and the J gene lost 0 bases, with 12 bases spanning the gap. The DNA of the CDR3 is TGTGCCATCAGTGACTTTCCGGGAAGCTCTGGAAACACCATATATTTT. It encodes CAISDFPGSSGNTIYF.

The chain has TRBV27 and TRBJ2-6; 11 bases align to TRBD2. Germline V gives CDR1 MNHEY, CDR2 SMNVEV (reference sequence). This CDR3 is built from 19 residues. The junction had 10 bases not matched to a gene; V was cut back by 5 bases and J by 1 base. The CDR3 DNA sequence: TGTGCCAGCAGTCTTTTCTCGGGACTAGCGGATTCTGGGGCCAACGTCCTGACTTTC. This translates into CASSLFSGLADSGANVLTF.

This clone was detected once. The V call is TRBV7-9, the J call TRBJ1-6, with no clear D. The CDR3 extends over 14 amino acids. Trimming pared 1 base from V and 9 bases from J, leaving 10 bases between. The germline V gene has CDR1 SEHNR and CDR2 FQNEAQ (reference sequence). The CDR3 bases are TGTGCCAGCAGCTTAGGAAAAGCTGGTTCACCCCTCCACTTT. Translation: CASSLGKAGSPLHF.

This chain connects TRBV7-2 to TRBJ1-1; possible D gene TRBD1, 5 bases. V was pared by 5 bases and J by 5 bases, with 15 bases between. The germline V gene encodes CDR1 SGHTA and CDR2 FQGNSA. The CDR3 length is 14 residues. The CDR3 DNA is TGTGCCAGCAGCGTACTTAACCAGGGAACTGAAGCTTTCTTT. The encoded protein is CASSVLNQGTEAFF. The entire variable domain, with the rest obtained from reference TRBV7-2 and TRBJ1-1, is as follows: GAGVSQSPSNKVTEKGKDVELRCDPISGHTALYWYRQSLGQGLEFLIYFQGNSAPDKSGLPSDRFSAERTGGSVSTLTIQRTQQEDSAVYLCASSVLNQGTEAFFGQGTRLTVV.

The rearrangement uses TRBV11-2 and TRBJ1-5; maybe TRBD1 (5 bases). Germline V CDR1 and CDR2: SGHAT, FQNNGV. Between the trimmed V and J ends, which lost 1 base and 5 bases, there was a span of 9 bases. The CDR3 spans 14 residues. In nucleotides, the CDR3 is TGTGCCAGCAGCTTAGTGGGAGGGGATCAGCCCCAGCATTTT. Its protein is CASSLVGGDQPQHF.

The chain combines TRBV15 with TRBJ2-5; 9 bases are shared with TRBD1. CDR3 length: 16 residues. The V segment lost 1 base and the J segment 4 bases; nucleotides outside the gene matches: 7. The germline CDR1 and CDR2 sequences are LNHNV and YYDKDF (reference sequence). CDR3 bases: TGTGCCACCAGCAGAGCAACCACAGGGGGCCGAGAGACCCAGTACTTC. The encoded protein is CATSRATTGGRETQYF.